A selection of T cell receptor beta chains follows, all from one sample in a study of CD8 T cells in ankylosing spondylitis. MiXCR was run by TCRdb on the 5' RACE reads, yielding one entry per CDR3 protein. The sample contains 120,000 to 150,000 distinct CDR3 sequences, roughly 8.8% of which appear only once. The sample comprised synovial fluid, either unsorted or a sorted T cell fraction (not recorded which). The receptor set was obtained from a male donor with ankylosing spondylitis. CDR3s include the opening cysteine and the closing phenylalanine or tryptophan. The D gene is left open where the match is weak. A row's size may be missing; if present it is once, few, many or a size class.

v_call	d_call	clone_size	j_call	cdr3_length	cdr3_nt	cdr3_aa
TRBV3-1	NA	once	TRBJ2-2	15	TGTGCCAGCAGCCATTCTTCCCGCGCCACCGGGGAGCTGTTTTTT	CASSHSSRATGELFF
TRBV28	NA	NA	TRBJ2-1	11	TGTGCCAGCACAACGTACAATGAGCAGTTCTTC	CASTTYNEQFF
TRBV15	NA	medium-sized	TRBJ1-5	14	TGTGCCACCGCGTACGGGACATCAGGTCAGCCCCAGCATTTT	CATAYGTSGQPQHF
TRBV6-6	TRBD1	many	TRBJ2-7	13	TGTGCCAGCTCGGGACAGGGTCTTTACGAGCAGTACTTC	CASSGQGLYEQYF
TRBV28	NA	many	TRBJ2-7	13	TGTGCCAGCAGTTTATTTGAGTCCTACGAGCAGTACTTC	CASSLFESYEQYF
TRBV20-1	TRBD1	many	TRBJ1-1	14	TGCAGTGCTAGAGTTGAGACAGGGGTCACTGAAGCTTTCTTT	CSARVETGVTEAFF
TRBV18	TRBD2	NA	TRBJ2-3	17	TGTGCCAGCTCACCTACTAGCGGGGGCCCTAGCACAGATACGCAGTATTTT	CASSPTSGGPSTDTQYF
TRBV7-8	NA	few	TRBJ1-1	17	TGTGCCAGCAGCTTAGGGATACAGAGGAGGGAAAAGACTGAAGCTTTCTTT	CASSLGIQRREKTEAFF
TRBV7-9	NA	NA	TRBJ2-1	14	TGTGCCAGCAGCTTAGTGGGGAGGGGGCATGAGCAGTTCTTC	CASSLVGRGHEQFF
TRBV7-9	NA	many	TRBJ1-1	14	TGTGCCAGCACCCTCGCCCCACCGAACACTGAAGCTTTCTTT	CASTLAPPNTEAFF
TRBV9	NA	many	TRBJ1-1	12	TGTGCCAGCAGCCCCGGGTTTACTGAAGCTTTCTTT	CASSPGFTEAFF
TRBV19	NA	many	TRBJ1-4	14	TGTGCCAGTAGTACGGACGGAACCCGTGGGAAACTGTTTTTT	CASSTDGTRGKLFF
TRBV12-3/TRBV12-4	NA	many	TRBJ1-2	15	TGTGCCAGCAGTTTACGGCTTTCTACTAACTATGGCTACACCTTC	CASSLRLSTNYGYTF
TRBV20-1	NA	NA	TRBJ1-4	12	TGCAGTGCTAGAGGACAGCATGAAAAACTGTTTTTT	CSARGQHEKLFF
TRBV20-1	NA	many	TRBJ2-3	14	TGCAGTGCTAGGCCACTGCATAGCACAGATACGCAGTATTTT	CSARPLHSTDTQYF
TRBV20-1	NA	NA	TRBJ1-2	14	TGCAGTGCTGCATTGGGGGCGACAGCTTATGGCTACACCTTC	CSAALGATAYGYTF
TRBV7-2	NA	many	TRBJ2-5	16	TGTGCCAGCAGCTTAACACGAGGGGTCCTAAGAGGGACCCAGTACTTC	CASSLTRGVLRGTQYF
TRBV7-8	TRBD1	few	TRBJ1-5	14	TGTGCCAGCAGCCCGACAGGGCGCAATCAGCCCCAGCATTTT	CASSPTGRNQPQHF
TRBV30	NA	NA	TRBJ2-7	13	TGTGCCTGGACTGTAGGACTTTACTACGAGCAGTACTTC	CAWTVGLYYEQYF
TRBV5-1	TRBD2	NA	TRBJ2-2	15	TGCGCCAGCAGGCTAGCGGAGGCGAACACCGGGGAGCTGTTTTTT	CASRLAEANTGELFF
TRBV4-1	TRBD1	many	TRBJ2-7	17	TGCGCCAGCAGCCTATCCCCCGGACAGGGGGCTGAATATGAGCAGTACTTC	CASSLSPGQGAEYEQYF
TRBV15	NA	NA	TRBJ2-3	15	TGTGCCACCAGCCCTGGGACATCTAGCACAGATACGCAGTATTTT	CATSPGTSSTDTQYF
TRBV9	NA	many	TRBJ2-3	12	TGTGCCAGCAGCTCCCGGGCGGATACGCAGTATTTT	CASSSRADTQYF
TRBV27	TRBD2	NA	TRBJ2-7	17	TGTGCCAGCAGTTCCGTCTTGAGCGGGAGGGCCAGGTACGAGCAGTACTTC	CASSSVLSGRARYEQYF
TRBV10-3	NA	NA	TRBJ1-6	14	TGTGCCATCAGTGACGGGAACTATAATTCACCCCTCCACTTT	CAISDGNYNSPLHF
TRBV7-2	NA	few	TRBJ2-7	13	TGTGCCAGCAGCTTGGCGTTCACCTACGAGCAGTACTTC	CASSLAFTYEQYF
TRBV4-1	NA	many	TRBJ2-1	12	TGCGCCAGCAGCTATAGACCCAATGAGCAGTTCTTC	CASSYRPNEQFF
TRBV20-1	TRBD1	NA	TRBJ2-5	15	TGCAGTGCTAGGGAAAGGACAGGAGCCCAAGAGACCCAGTACTTC	CSARERTGAQETQYF
TRBV25-1	TRBD2	many	TRBJ2-4	16	TGTGCCAGCAGTGCGACGGGAGGTGGGGGTTCGAACATTCAGTACTTC	CASSATGGGGSNIQYF
TRBV24-1	TRBD1	many	TRBJ1-2	14	TGTGCCACCAGTGACCCGGGACAGCTCTATGGCTACACCTTC	CATSDPGQLYGYTF
TRBV28	TRBD1	many	TRBJ1-1	15	TGTGCCAGCAGAGTGGCCGGGACAGGTCGACCTGAAGCTTTCTTT	CASRVAGTGRPEAFF
TRBV20-1	TRBD1	many	TRBJ1-1	10	TGCAGTGTCAGGGGGCAGTTGACTTTCTTT	CSVRGQLTFF
TRBV9	NA	NA	TRBJ2-7	13	TGTGCCAGCAGCGTAGATCCCAGATACGAGCAGTACTTC	CASSVDPRYEQYF
TRBV6-1	NA	many	TRBJ1-5	8	TGTGGGCATCAGCCCCAGCATTTT	CGHQPQHF
TRBV20-1	TRBD1	few	TRBJ1-5	15	TGCAGTGCTAGACAGGACAGGGTGTTAGGGCAGCCCCAGCATTTT	CSARQDRVLGQPQHF
TRBV20-1	TRBD2	many	TRBJ2-1	15	TGCAGTGCTAGCTATGGGACTAGCGGTTACAATGAGCAGTTCTTC	CSASYGTSGYNEQFF
TRBV7-9	NA	NA	TRBJ1-5	14	TGTGCCAGCAGCCCCGGAGGGGGAAATCGGCCCCAGCATTTT	CASSPGGGNRPQHF
TRBV20-1	NA	many	TRBJ1-2	12	TGCAGTGCTAGAAGCGGGAACTATGGCTACACCTTC	CSARSGNYGYTF
TRBV20-1	NA	few	TRBJ1-1	13	TGCAGTGCTAGCCGCGGAGGTGGGACTGAAGCTTTCTTT	CSASRGGGTEAFF
TRBV19	TRBD2	many	TRBJ2-1	17	TGTGCCAGTAGTATACTTGAAAGCGGGGGGCCGCAGTCGAAGCAGTTCTTC	CASSILESGGPQSKQFF
TRBV5-1	NA	many	TRBJ1-2	14	TGCGCCAGCAGCTTGGGGCCAGGGAACTATGGCTACACCTTC	CASSLGPGNYGYTF
TRBV20-1	TRBD2	many	TRBJ2-1	15	TGCAGTGCTGCTCCAGCGGGAGTTTCCTACAATGAGCAGTTCTTC	CSAAPAGVSYNEQFF
TRBV7-2	NA	NA	TRBJ1-5	15	TGTGCCAGCAGCTTTCGGGGGGGAGGCAATCAGCCCCAGCATTTT	CASSFRGGGNQPQHF
TRBV4-1	NA	few	TRBJ1-5	15	TGCGCCAGCAGCCAGAGGACAGCTAGCAATCAGCCCCAGCATTTT	CASSQRTASNQPQHF